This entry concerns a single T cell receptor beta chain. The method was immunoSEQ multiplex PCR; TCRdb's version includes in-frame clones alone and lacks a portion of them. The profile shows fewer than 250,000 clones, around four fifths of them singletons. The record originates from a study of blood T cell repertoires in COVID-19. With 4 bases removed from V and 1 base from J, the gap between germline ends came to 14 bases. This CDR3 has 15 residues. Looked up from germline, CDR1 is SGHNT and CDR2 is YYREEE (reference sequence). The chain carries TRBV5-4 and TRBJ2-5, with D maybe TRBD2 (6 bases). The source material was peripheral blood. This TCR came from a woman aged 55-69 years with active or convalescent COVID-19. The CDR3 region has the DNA TGTGCCAGCAGCACGCGCCGGGACTCCCAAGAGACCCAGTACTTC. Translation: CASSTRRDSQETQYF.